This T cell receptor beta chain comes out of a study of T cell repertoires in cytomegalovirus infection. Study-wide context: Through public TCR beta signatures, both CMV infection and matching HLA type were indicated.

Whole-study results and caveats: Cumulative frequency of public TCR beta families picked out carriers of CMV plus the relevant HLA. Dominating the ex vivo response were TCR beta clonotypes that were CMV-specific and HLA-C-restricted.

The CDR3 sequence is 14 residues long. V lost 3 bases and J lost 8; bases outside the gene matches: 7. Germline CDR1 reads MNHEY; CDR2 reads SMNVEV (reference sequence). This clonotype came up a few times. Antigen unknown. TCRdb used MiXCR to reprocess the reads, holding one entry per CDR3 protein. The data show about 250,000 distinct CDR3 sequences, approximately 17% seen once. The V call is TRBV27, the J call TRBJ1-2; 9 positions agree with TRBD1. Sequencing used CD8+ T cells from PBMCs. The receptor was derived from a human donor in good health (CMV status not recorded). Some clones in this sample may be carry-over from other donors' samples. The CDR3 protein is CASSLQTGGEGYTF. The CDR3 nucleotides read TGTGCCAGCAGTTTGCAGACAGGGGGAGAAGGCTACACCTTC.